Below, 2 T cell receptor beta chains from the same sample are listed, as sequenced in a study of tumor-infiltrating lymphocytes in primary liver carcinoma. Total RNA amounting to 500 ng was the source from which TCR beta cDNA was made with a constant-region primer. Three nested multiplex PCR rounds of slightly modified ARM-PCR generated TCR beta libraries. It was with TRBV1-TRBV30 forward primers and a C-beta reverse primer that the first two PCR rounds were run, at roughly 9 cycles each. TCRdb independently ran MiXCR on the multiplex PCR reads; one entry per CDR3 protein. The data contain around 100,000 distinct CDR3 sequences, about 67% of them singletons. Bulk tissue was left unsorted, and RNA and DNA were co-extracted from 20-30 mg of it. The specimen was liver tumor tissue from sampling region 2. Stated subset: tumor region T2, inferior pole. The receptor set was obtained from a woman aged 55-69 years with primary liver carcinoma and hepatitis B virus infection.

The chain recombines TRBV6-1 with TRBJ2-1; TRBD2 is a possible D gene (6 bases). There are 15 residues in the CDR3. Germline V gene lookup returns CDR1 MNHNS and CDR2 SASEGT. CDR3 protein: CDSPPTGRRVLEQFF. CDR3 coding DNA: TGTGACAGTCCCCCGACGGGGAGGAGGGTCCTTGAGCAGTTCTTC.

This chain links TRBV18 with TRBJ2-2; weak D call: TRBD2 (6 bases). In germline, CDR1 is KGHSH, CDR2 LQKENI. Trimming took 1 base from V and 6 from J, leaving 18 bases between them. There are 17 residues in the CDR3. The CDR3 DNA follows: TGTGCCAGCTCACCACGGTTCAGCAGGGACTGGGCCGGGGAGCTGTTTTTT. The encoded protein is CASSPRFSRDWAGELFF. Full variable domain (remainder filled in from reference TRBV18 and TRBJ2-2): NAGVMQNPRHLVRRRGQEARLRCSPMKGHSHVYWYRQLPEEGLKFMVYLQKENIIDESGMPKERFSAEFPKEGPSILRIQQVVRGDSAAYFCASSPRFSRDWAGELFFGEGSRLTVL.